One and the same sample provided the 13 T cell receptor beta chains below, sequenced in a study of T cell repertoires in cytomegalovirus infection. TCRdb reprocessed the reads via MiXCR and lists one record per CDR3 protein. The sample includes hundreds of thousands of distinct CDR3 sequences, around 24% of them seen just once. The specimen sequenced was CD8+ T cells from PBMCs. The receptors originated from a human donor in good health (CMV status not recorded). Some clones in this sample may be carry-over from other donors' samples.

This rearrangement joins TRBV29-1 to TRBJ1-1, with 9 bases that match TRBD1. This CDR3 spans 12 amino acids. V shed 6 bases and J 5 bases; nucleotides not matched to a gene: 4. CDR1 is SQVTM, CDR2 ANQGSEA, per germline. CDR3 sequence (DNA): TGCAGCGTAAGACAGGGGGGTACTGAAGCTTTCTTT. It encodes CSVRQGGTEAFF.

CDR3: CATSSARWDRSSYEQYF. The CDR3 nucleotides read TGTGCCACCAGCAGTGCAAGGTGGGACAGAAGCTCCTACGAGCAGTACTTC. This sequence joins TRBV15 and TRBJ2-7; TRBD1 matches at 7 bases. The junction had 11 bases not matched to a gene; V was cut back by 3 bases and J by 0 bases. Per germline, CDR1 LNHNV and CDR2 YYDKDF (reference sequence). CDR3 size: 17 residues.

This clonotype was seen more than once but under ten times. The chain couples TRBV7-6 to TRBJ2-1, with 11 bases matching TRBD2. The germline gives CDR1 SGHVS, CDR2 FNYEAQ. This CDR3 comprises 17 residues. Trimming cost V 4 bases and J 4 bases; bases outside gene matches: 9. The CDR3 here is CASSSPTSGMPYNEQFF. DNA of the CDR3: TGTGCCAGCAGCTCGCCGACTAGCGGGATGCCATACAATGAGCAGTTCTTC.

This chain joins TRBV5-6 and TRBJ2-5; 7 nucleotides agree with TRBD1. The CDR3 is 14 amino acids. V was clipped by 4 bases and J by 2 bases; unmatched bases: 5. Germline CDR1 SGHDT, CDR2 YYEEEE. The CDR3 loop reads CASSQGEPQETQYF. The CDR3 bases are TGTGCCAGCAGCCAGGGGGAACCGCAAGAGACCCAGTACTTC.

This chain links TRBV6-6 with TRBJ2-3, with 13 bases identical to TRBD2. The CDR3 loop spans 17 amino acids. The germline gives CDR1 MNHNY, CDR2 SVGAGI (reference sequence). V was pared by 0 bases and J by 4 bases, with 4 bases of the junction left unmatched. The CDR3 is CASSYSRTSGGADTQYF. The CDR3, as DNA: TGTGCCAGCAGTTACTCCCGGACTAGCGGGGGTGCAGATACGCAGTATTTT.

This clonotype was detected ten times or more. V and J are TRBV7-2 and TRBJ1-2; D is unresolved. V was clipped by 5 bases and J by 4 bases, with 17 bases between them. Per the germline V gene, CDR1 is SGHTA and CDR2 is FQGNSA. This CDR3 contains 15 residues. The CDR3 DNA reads TGTGCCAGCAGCCCTCTTATAGGGCAGCTCTATGGCTACACCTTC. Residues: CASSPLIGQLYGYTF.

This clonotype was recorded a few times. The chain carries TRBV5-5 and TRBJ1-3, with 11 positions matching TRBD1. The germline V gene has CDR1 SGHKS and CDR2 YYEKEE (reference sequence). The J segment lost 4 bases and the V segment lost 4 bases, leaving 4 bases of the junction unmatched. CDR3 length: 15 residues. CDR3 amino acids: CASSMGQGEGNTIYF. The CDR3 DNA is TGTGCCAGCAGCATGGGACAGGGGGAAGGAAACACCATATATTTT. The full variable domain, rest sourced from reference TRBV5-5 and TRBJ1-3, is DAGVTQSPTHLIKTRGQQVTLRCSPISGHKSVSWYQQVLGQGPQFIFQYYEKEERGRGNFPDRFSARQFPNYSSELNVNALLLGDSALYLCASSMGQGEGNTIYFGEGSWLTVV.

This clonotype has just a few counts. Relative to the germline gene, one junction end is altered; a read error may explain this. This chain joins TRBV29-1 and TRBJ2-5, with D possibly being TRBD1 (6 bases). The CDR3 consists of 12 residues. Germline CDR1 and CDR2: SQVTM and ANQGSEA. This CDR3 is CSVEDLGTPVDF. The CDR3 DNA is TGCAGCGTTGAAGATCTTGGGACACCGGTAGACTTC.

Note on this clonotype: This may come from a read error, since a much larger clone is one base off. The chain employs TRBV28 and TRBJ2-3; TRBD1 matches 7 bases. Germline V gives CDR1 MDHEN, CDR2 SYDVKM. The CDR3 is 14 residues long. DNA of the CDR3: TGTGCCGGCAGGACGAGACAGGGAACCGATACGCAGTATTTT. This gives the protein CAGRTRQGTDTQYF. The full variable domain, completed using reference TRBV28 and TRBJ2-3, is DVKVTQSSRYLVKRTGEKVFLECVQDMDHENMFWYRQDPGLGLRLIYFSYDVKMKEKGDIPEGYSVSREKKERFSLILESASTNQTSMYLCAGRTRQGTDTQYFGPGTRLTVL.

Note on this clonotype: A single base separates this from a much larger clone, so it may be a read error. The rearrangement uses TRBV28 and TRBJ2-3; TRBD2 agrees at 12 bases. The CDR3 contains 18 residues. The germline V gene encodes CDR1 MDHEN and CDR2 SYDVKM. CDR3 in amino acids: CANSLVLAGGRGTDTQYF. CDR3 in DNA: TGTGCCAACAGTTTAGTACTAGCGGGGGGCCGGGGCACAGATACGCAGTATTTT.

This clonotype has only a few counts. The V gene is TRBV14, the J gene TRBJ1-1, with D maybe TRBD1 (6 bases). Germline assignment: CDR1 SGHDN and CDR2 FVKESK. The CDR3 totals 13 residues. With 4 bases removed from V and 12 bases from J, the gap between germline ends came to 18 bases. The CDR3 sequence: CASSRLKRGLTFF. DNA for the CDR3: TGTGCCAGCAGCCGATTGAAAAGGGGGTTGACTTTCTTT.

This clonotype was seen ten or more times. The CDR3 reads CASSFITPAYNEQFF. DNA for the CDR3: TGTGCCAGCAGCTTTATAACTCCCGCCTACAATGAGCAGTTCTTC. The V gene is TRBV7-8, the J gene TRBJ2-1, with D hard to call. CDR1 and CDR2 from the germline V gene are SGHVS and FQNEAQ. V lost 3 bases, J lost 2 bases, and 11 bases lay in between. CDR3 length: 15 amino acids. The variable domain in full, with the rest retrieved from reference TRBV7-8 and TRBJ2-1, is GAGVSQSPRYKVAKRGQDVALRCDPISGHVSLFWYQQALGQGPEFLTYFQNEAQLDKSGLPSDRFFAERPEGSVSTLKIQRTQQEDSAVYLCASSFITPAYNEQFFGPGTRLTVL.

This clonotype was detected only a few times. This chain uses TRBV6-6 with TRBJ2-1, with D possibly being TRBD2 (5 bases). The CDR3 length is 15 residues. V gave up 0 bases and J gave up 8 bases, with 14 bases separating them. Germline V lookup: CDR1 MNHNY, CDR2 SVGAGI (reference sequence). This CDR3 is CASSYSTEGGDEQFF. The CDR3 DNA reads TGTGCCAGCAGTTACTCGACCGAGGGTGGGGATGAGCAGTTCTTC.